This T cell receptor (beta chain) originates from a study of control samples from healthy donors and cancer patients (dated by TCRdb to 2018 to 2020). The method was the immunoSEQ multiplex PCR assay. Drawn from immuneACCESS, this table holds only the in-frame rearrangements with V and J called that TCRdb kept. Clones are partly lost; checked studies trace under half to an unresolved V gene and leave the rest unexplained. The sample table holds fewer than 120,000 clones, of which approximately 87% were seen once. The ten largest clones take up roughly 4% of the sample. The CDR3 contains 14 residues, cysteine and phenylalanine counted. The sequence is cut down to CDR3 DNA, 42 bases in frame from base 1. V loses 5 bases, J loses 0 bases, and the germline ends lie 10 bases apart. From a lookup of the germline V gene, CDR1 and CDR2 are SGHRS and YFSETQ. To note about this clone: Its antigen is not yet known. Per-base qualities were not stored, and no clone one base away is much larger.

The source material was PBMCs. The V and J segments used are TRBV5-1 and TRBJ2-3, with the D gene not confidently named. The TCR was taken from a woman aged 55 to 70 with lung cancer. The CDR3 region has the sequence CASSPSPSTDTQYF. The DNA sequence is given as TGCGCCAGCAGTCCCTCCCCTAGCACAGATACGCAGTATTTT.